These T cell receptor beta chains were read from a single sample in a study of cytomegalovirus exposure and HLA in healthy donors. Some clones are missing from TCRdb's copy, which holds only in-frame ones; the method was immunoSEQ multiplex PCR. Among about 140,000 clones listed, around 73% were seen once. The specimen was PBMCs. The receptors come from a woman between 40 and 50 years old in good health and CMV-seronegative. Each CDR3 is given with its conserved first and last residue. Fields, in order: V gene, J gene, D gene, clone size, CDR3 length, CDR3 DNA, CDR3 protein. A D gene is named only where the DNA matches it firmly. The size field is filled for only some rows; it gives once, few, many or a size class.

v_gene: TRBV15
j_gene: TRBJ2-3
d_gene: TRBD1
abundance: -
len: 13
CDR3nt: TGTGCCACCAGCGGAGACAGGGGGGCTACGCAGTATTTT
CDR3aa: CATSGDRGATQYF

v_gene: TRBV25-1
j_gene: TRBJ2-7
d_gene: -
abundance: few
len: 15
CDR3nt: TGTGCCAGCAGTGTGGACAGTCCTTACTCCTACGAGCAGTACTTC
CDR3aa: CASSVDSPYSYEQYF

v_gene: TRBV7-7
j_gene: TRBJ1-1
d_gene: -
abundance: few
len: 15
CDR3nt: TGTGCTAGCAGCTTTTTACAGGTGATGAACACTGAAGCTTTCTTT
CDR3aa: CASSFLQVMNTEAFF

v_gene: TRBV5-4
j_gene: TRBJ1-5
d_gene: TRBD1
abundance: few
len: 14
CDR3nt: TGTGCCAGCAGCTTGGGTGGACAGGGGGAGCCCCAGCATTTT
CDR3aa: CASSLGGQGEPQHF

v_gene: TRBV11-3
j_gene: TRBJ2-1
d_gene: TRBD2
abundance: -
len: 20
CDR3nt: TGTGCCAGCAGCTTAGGGGCTAGCGGGGGCCTCTCTATTAAATACAATGAGCAGTTCTTC
CDR3aa: CASSLGASGGLSIKYNEQFF

v_gene: TRBV15
j_gene: TRBJ2-3
d_gene: -
abundance: -
len: 14
CDR3nt: TGTGCCACCAGCAGGACCAGGGGAACAGATACGCAGTATTTT
CDR3aa: CATSRTRGTDTQYF

v_gene: TRBV2
j_gene: TRBJ1-2
d_gene: TRBD1
abundance: -
len: 17
CDR3nt: TGTGCCAGCAGTGAAGCTCTCGGACAGGGTCGTAACTATGGCTACACCTTC
CDR3aa: CASSEALGQGRNYGYTF

v_gene: TRBV5-1
j_gene: TRBJ2-1
d_gene: TRBD2
abundance: -
len: 13
CDR3nt: TGCGCCAGCCGGACTAGAACTACCAATGAGCAGTTCTTC
CDR3aa: CASRTRTTNEQFF

v_gene: TRBV11-2
j_gene: TRBJ2-7
d_gene: -
abundance: -
len: 13
CDR3nt: TGTGCCAGCAGCTTAGGTTTAGTATACGAGCAGTACTTC
CDR3aa: CASSLGLVYEQYF

v_gene: TRBV7-3
j_gene: TRBJ2-2
d_gene: -
abundance: -
len: 14
CDR3nt: TGTGCCAGCAGGCGCGGGGGCAACACCGGGGAGCTGTTTTTT
CDR3aa: CASRRGGNTGELFF

v_gene: TRBV7-3
j_gene: TRBJ2-1
d_gene: -
abundance: -
len: 15
CDR3nt: TGTGCCAGCAGCTTAATCAGGGGTTTGGGCAATGAGCAGTTCTTC
CDR3aa: CASSLIRGLGNEQFF

v_gene: TRBV4-1
j_gene: TRBJ2-5
d_gene: TRBD1
abundance: -
len: 16
CDR3nt: TGCGCCAGCAGCCAAGGGGGCAGGGGGCTCCAAGAGACCCAGTACTTC
CDR3aa: CASSQGGRGLQETQYF

v_gene: TRBV4-1
j_gene: TRBJ1-1
d_gene: -
abundance: few
len: 15
CDR3nt: TGCGCCAGCAGCCAATCCGAGGACAGGAACACTGAAGCTTTCTTT
CDR3aa: CASSQSEDRNTEAFF

v_gene: TRBV29-1
j_gene: TRBJ2-2
d_gene: -
abundance: few
len: 13
CDR3nt: TGCAGCGTTCTTCGAGGTTCCACCGGGGAGCTGTTTTTT
CDR3aa: CSVLRGSTGELFF

v_gene: TRBV2
j_gene: TRBJ1-1
d_gene: TRBD1
abundance: once
len: 18
CDR3nt: TGTGCCAGCAGGATCGACAGGGAAGGAAATAGGATAAGCACTGAAGCTTTCTTT
CDR3aa: CASRIDREGNRISTEAFF

v_gene: TRBV23-1
j_gene: TRBJ1-5
d_gene: TRBD1
abundance: -
len: 22
CDR3nt: TGCGCCAGCAGTCAATCCCACCTTCCAACCGGGACAGGGGGCGAGAGCAATCAGCCCCAGCATTTT
CDR3aa: CASSQSHLPTGTGGESNQPQHF

v_gene: TRBV7-2
j_gene: TRBJ2-1
d_gene: -
abundance: few
len: 15
CDR3nt: TGTGCCAGCAGCTTCCGGGGGGCGGGTTTAAATGAGCAGTTCTTC
CDR3aa: CASSFRGAGLNEQFF

v_gene: TRBV4-3
j_gene: TRBJ2-2
d_gene: TRBD2
abundance: -
len: 17
CDR3nt: TGCGCCAGCAGCCAAGAGAGCGGGGGAGTAAACACCGGGGAGCTGTTTTTT
CDR3aa: CASSQESGGVNTGELFF

v_gene: TRBV5-6
j_gene: TRBJ2-2
d_gene: -
abundance: few
len: 13
CDR3nt: TGTGCCAGCAGCCCCAGACAGAGAGGGGAGCTGTTTTTT
CDR3aa: CASSPRQRGELFF

v_gene: TRBV19
j_gene: TRBJ1-2
d_gene: -
abundance: once
len: 12
CDR3nt: TGTGCCAGTAGTATAGACAGCTATGGCTACACCTTC
CDR3aa: CASSIDSYGYTF

v_gene: TRBV27
j_gene: TRBJ1-6
d_gene: TRBD1
abundance: -
len: 14
CDR3nt: TGTGCCAGCAGTTCCGGACAGGGGCAATCACCCCTCCACTTT
CDR3aa: CASSSGQGQSPLHF

v_gene: TRBV5-1
j_gene: TRBJ2-3
d_gene: -
abundance: few
len: 15
CDR3nt: TGCGCCAGCAGCTCGAGCGGCAGGGGTGCAGATACGCAGTATTTT
CDR3aa: CASSSSGRGADTQYF

v_gene: TRBV27
j_gene: TRBJ1-2
d_gene: -
abundance: -
len: 12
CDR3nt: TGTGCCAGCGCTGGGGCCGACTATGGCTACACCTTC
CDR3aa: CASAGADYGYTF

v_gene: TRBV7-7
j_gene: TRBJ2-3
d_gene: -
abundance: -
len: 14
CDR3nt: TGTGCTAGCAGCTTAGGGCAGGGCCCAGATACGCAGTATTTT
CDR3aa: CASSLGQGPDTQYF

v_gene: TRBV5-1
j_gene: TRBJ1-1
d_gene: TRBD1
abundance: -
len: 17
CDR3nt: TGCGCCAGCAGCCAGGGATTGGGACAGGGGCTAAACACTGAAGCTTTCTTT
CDR3aa: CASSQGLGQGLNTEAFF

v_gene: TRBV7-2
j_gene: TRBJ1-2
d_gene: -
abundance: -
len: 14
CDR3nt: TGTGCCAGCAGCCAGAGACGGGGGACCCATGGCTACACCTTC
CDR3aa: CASSQRRGTHGYTF

v_gene: TRBV4-2
j_gene: TRBJ2-7
d_gene: -
abundance: -
len: 15
CDR3nt: TGTGCCAGCAGCAAATCAGAATTCGGCGGATACGAGCAGTACTTC
CDR3aa: CASSKSEFGGYEQYF

v_gene: TRBV9
j_gene: TRBJ1-2
d_gene: TRBD1
abundance: -
len: 16
CDR3nt: TGTGCCAGCAGCGTGGAGGAATCAGACAGGGCCTATGGCTACACCTTC
CDR3aa: CASSVEESDRAYGYTF

v_gene: TRBV25-1
j_gene: TRBJ2-3
d_gene: -
abundance: -
len: 14
CDR3nt: TGTGCCAGCAGTGAAAGGGGGGGAACAGATACGCAGTATTTT
CDR3aa: CASSERGGTDTQYF

v_gene: TRBV9
j_gene: TRBJ2-3
d_gene: TRBD1
abundance: -
len: 15
CDR3nt: TGTGCCAGCAGCGAAGGGGACAGGCCTGTGGATACGCAGTATTTT
CDR3aa: CASSEGDRPVDTQYF

v_gene: TRBV6-6
j_gene: TRBJ1-1
d_gene: -
abundance: -
len: 14
CDR3nt: TGTGCCAGCAGTTACTCTCGAGCGAACACTGAAGCTTTCTTT
CDR3aa: CASSYSRANTEAFF

v_gene: TRBV4-3
j_gene: TRBJ1-2
d_gene: TRBD1
abundance: few
len: 16
CDR3nt: TGCGCCAGCAGCCAAGAGTTACAGGGGGCGCGGTATGGCTACACCTTC
CDR3aa: CASSQELQGARYGYTF

v_gene: TRBV2
j_gene: TRBJ1-3
d_gene: TRBD1
abundance: -
len: 15
CDR3nt: TGTGCCAGCAGTCGGGGACAGGGAATGAGGCACACCATATATTTT
CDR3aa: CASSRGQGMRHTIYF

v_gene: TRBV4-3
j_gene: TRBJ2-5
d_gene: TRBD2
abundance: -
len: 17
CDR3nt: TGCGCCAGCAGCCAAGAGATACCGGGGGGAAACCAAGAGACCCAGTACTTC
CDR3aa: CASSQEIPGGNQETQYF

v_gene: TRBV18
j_gene: TRBJ1-2
d_gene: TRBD1
abundance: -
len: 16
CDR3nt: TGTGCCAGCTCACCACCGGGGACAGGGCCCCATTATGGCTACACCTTC
CDR3aa: CASSPPGTGPHYGYTF

v_gene: TRBV12-2
j_gene: TRBJ2-7
d_gene: -
abundance: -
len: 16
CDR3nt: TGTGCAAGTCGCCCCGAGGCTGAGGACAGCAACTACGAGCAGTACTTC
CDR3aa: CASRPEAEDSNYEQYF

v_gene: TRBV4-2
j_gene: TRBJ1-1
d_gene: TRBD1
abundance: few
len: 13
CDR3nt: TGTGCCAGCAGCCGACAGGGTGGCACTGAAGCTTTCTTT
CDR3aa: CASSRQGGTEAFF

v_gene: TRBV4-1
j_gene: TRBJ2-3
d_gene: -
abundance: -
len: 15
CDR3nt: TGCGCCAGCAGCCAAGGTGGTGGGCTGACAGATACGCAGTATTTT
CDR3aa: CASSQGGGLTDTQYF

v_gene: TRBV18
j_gene: TRBJ1-1
d_gene: -
abundance: -
len: 13
CDR3nt: TGTGCCAGCTCACCATACTCGAACACTGAAGCTTTCTTT
CDR3aa: CASSPYSNTEAFF

v_gene: TRBV5-6
j_gene: TRBJ1-5
d_gene: -
abundance: few
len: 15
CDR3nt: TGTGCCAGCAGCTTAAGTTCCAGGCACAATCAGCCCCAGCATTTT
CDR3aa: CASSLSSRHNQPQHF

v_gene: TRBV27
j_gene: TRBJ2-7
d_gene: -
abundance: -
len: 16
CDR3nt: TGTGCCAGCAGTTTACGCCCAGGGGCCAGCTCCTACGAGCAGTACTTC
CDR3aa: CASSLRPGASSYEQYF